These T cell receptor beta chains were read from a single sample in a study of Graves' ophthalmopathy and Graves' hyperthyroidism. Each CDR3 protein is one row after TCRdb ran MiXCR on the multiplex PCR reads. The table shows some 400,000 distinct CDR3 sequences, with about 17% occurring only once. The sequenced material came from peripheral blood. The source of these receptors is a woman between 18 and 29 years old with Graves' ophthalmopathy. Both conserved end residues are part of each CDR3.

V gene	J gene	CDR3 length	CDR3 protein
TRBV28	TRBJ1-2	17	CASSIPGTGGRNYGYTF
TRBV12-3/TRBV12-4	TRBJ2-7	15	CASSPPGQGGYEQYF
TRBV30	TRBJ1-2	15	CAWSANTGADYGYTF
TRBV7-9	TRBJ2-7	15	CASSPLVGTGYEQYF
TRBV4-2	TRBJ2-2	17	CASSQDPRGANTGELFF
TRBV12-3/TRBV12-4	TRBJ1-5	14	CASSFRQGILPQHF
TRBV20-1	TRBJ2-7	12	CSAPRGSYEQYF
TRBV7-2	TRBJ1-5	15	CASSLGGGDTEPQHF
TRBV6-1	TRBJ1-2	10	CASSVTGFTF
TRBV30	TRBJ1-6	14	CAWTLGQGWSPLHF
TRBV29-1	TRBJ2-7	15	CSALTSGRSTYEQYF